These 6 T cell receptor beta chains originate from one sample sequenced in a study of cytomegalovirus exposure and HLA in healthy donors. Both 60 Vbeta primers and 13 Jbeta primers went into the PCR. Clones were read by immunoSEQ multiplex PCR, and TCRdb kept only the in-frame ones, dropping some. The sample holds about 190,000 clones, around four fifths seen once. Sequenced material: PBMCs. The receptors shown here come from a woman aged 18-29 years in good health and CMV-seronegative.

The table lists this clone with a few counts. The rearrangement uses TRBV5-1 and TRBJ1-1; D is perhaps TRBD1 (6 bases). Germline V gene sequence: CDR1 SGHRS, CDR2 YFSETQ. The V and J ends lost 1 base and 1 base respectively, with 11 bases between them. The length of the CDR3 is 15 residues. The CDR3 region has the DNA TGCGCCAGCAGCTTGTGGTGGGACACGAACACTGAAGCTTTCTTT. Translating gives CASSLWWDTNTEAFF.

V is TRBV6-4 and J is TRBJ2-3; TRBD1 matches at 7 bases. The V gene's germline CDR1 is MRHNA and CDR2 SNTAGT. V dropped 1 base and J dropped 0; count of bases not matched to a gene: 4. CDR3 length: 16 amino acids. The CDR3 DNA follows: TGTGCCAGCAGTGACTTACCGGGACAGAGCACAGATACGCAGTATTTT. Translation gives CASSDLPGQSTDTQYF.

The chain joins TRBV27 to TRBJ1-1; D gene unclear. Germline V gene data show CDR1 as MNHEY and CDR2 as SMNVEV (reference sequence). The CDR3 covers 14 residues. The ends were cut back, 7 bases at V and 2 bases at J, with 14 bases in the middle. The CDR3 DNA reads TGTGCCAGCAACCTGGTATCAGGAAACACTGAAGCTTTCTTT. As protein: CASNLVSGNTEAFF.

The J gene is TRBJ2-2, the V gene TRBV5-1; 12 bases align to TRBD2. CDR3 length: 17 amino acids. V lost 0 bases and J lost 7; bases outside the gene matches: 7. Per germline, CDR1 SGHRS and CDR2 YFSETQ. CDR3 region: CASSLDASGRVGGELFF. In DNA form, the CDR3 reads TGCGCCAGCAGCTTGGATGCTAGCGGGAGGGTCGGCGGGGAGCTGTTTTTT.

J is TRBJ2-2 and V is TRBV4-1, with a weak D call TRBD2 (6 bases). CDR1 is MGHRA and CDR2 is YSYEKL in the germline V gene. The CDR3 has 15 residues. V shed 8 bases and J shed 2 bases, with 15 bases lying between them. For the CDR3, the DNA is TGCGCCAGCCAAGCCGGGACTGCAAACACCGGGGAGCTGTTTTTT. Translating gives CASQAGTANTGELFF.

The V call is TRBV7-9, the J call TRBJ2-7; D might be TRBD1 (6 bases). CDR3 length: 14 amino acids. V dropped 4 bases and J dropped 2 bases, with 12 bases sitting between them. Germline V gene data show CDR1 as SEHNR and CDR2 as FQNEAQ (reference sequence). The DNA of the CDR3 is TGTGCCAGCAGCTCCGGGACACCAGCCTACGAGCAGTACTTC. It encodes CASSSGTPAYEQYF.